The rows below give T cell receptor beta chains drawn from one sample of a study of blood T cell repertoires in COVID-19. Repertoires were generated with immunoSEQ multiplex PCR, while TCRdb's copy carries only in-frame clones and drops some. The sample lists fewer than 400,000 clones, around nine tenths seen once, with roughly 10% in the top ten. Input material: PBMCs or T cells enriched from blood (not recorded which). These receptors were obtained from a woman aged 45-59 years who had recovered from COVID-19. Each CDR3 is given with its conserved first and last residue. D genes are given only for firm matches. Clone sizes are given selectively: once, few, many, or a class where the clone is expanded.

TRBV7-8	.	TRBJ1-5	.	CASSLMGEPPQHF	TGTGCCAGCAGCTTAATGGGCGAACCGCCCCAGCATTTT
TRBV5-1	TRBD1	TRBJ2-1	.	CASSPLGQGFVEQFF	TGCGCCAGCAGCCCCTTGGGACAGGGATTTGTTGAGCAGTTCTTC
TRBV19	.	TRBJ2-2	.	CASSIVQPTGELFF	TGTGCCAGTAGTATAGTACAGCCCACCGGGGAGCTGTTTTTT
TRBV7-6	TRBD2	TRBJ2-2	few	CASSLTSGGTYETGELFF	TGTGCCAGCAGCCTGACTAGCGGGGGAACCTATGAAACCGGGGAGCTGTTTTTT
TRBV9	.	TRBJ2-7	few	CASSYTYEQYF	TGTGCCAGCAGCTACACCTACGAGCAGTACTTC
TRBV19	TRBD1	TRBJ2-7	.	CASSETGTVAEQYF	TGTGCCAGTAGCGAGACCGGGACAGTGGCCGAGCAGTACTTC
TRBV6-2/TRBV6-3	TRBD1	TRBJ1-2	few	CASSYTETGTVNYGYTF	TGTGCCAGCAGTTACACCGAAACCGGGACAGTGAACTATGGCTACACCTTC
TRBV7-2	.	TRBJ1-1	.	CASSLAPVQHTEAFF	TGTGCCAGCAGCTTAGCCCCCGTACAGCACACTGAAGCTTTCTTT
TRBV5-1	.	TRBJ2-5	once	CASSLLGQSQETQYF	TGCGCCAGCAGCCTTCTAGGACAGAGTCAAGAGACCCAGTACTTC
TRBV19	.	TRBJ1-4	.	CASSPEGTNEKLFF	TGTGCCAGTAGTCCCGAGGGAACTAATGAAAAACTGTTTTTT
TRBV29-1	.	TRBJ2-7	.	CSVETEDHEQYF	TGCAGCGTTGAGACAGAGGACCACGAGCAGTACTTC
TRBV19	.	TRBJ1-2	.	CASSSLELYGYTF	TGTGCCAGTAGTTCCCTCGAGCTCTATGGCTACACCTTC
TRBV4-1	.	TRBJ1-6	.	CASSQDMNSPLHF	TGCGCCAGCAGCCAAGATATGAATTCACCCCTCCACTTT
TRBV5-1	TRBD2	TRBJ2-1	once	CASSNGGAMDEQFF	TGCGCCAGCAGCAACGGGGGGGCTATGGATGAGCAGTTCTTC
TRBV2	.	TRBJ1-5	.	CASSESGLFNQPQHF	TGTGCCAGCAGTGAAAGTGGGCTCTTCAATCAGCCCCAGCATTTT
TRBV6-1	.	TRBJ1-5	.	CASSDGGLRNQPQHF	TGTGCCAGCAGTGACGGGGGTTTACGGAATCAGCCCCAGCATTTT